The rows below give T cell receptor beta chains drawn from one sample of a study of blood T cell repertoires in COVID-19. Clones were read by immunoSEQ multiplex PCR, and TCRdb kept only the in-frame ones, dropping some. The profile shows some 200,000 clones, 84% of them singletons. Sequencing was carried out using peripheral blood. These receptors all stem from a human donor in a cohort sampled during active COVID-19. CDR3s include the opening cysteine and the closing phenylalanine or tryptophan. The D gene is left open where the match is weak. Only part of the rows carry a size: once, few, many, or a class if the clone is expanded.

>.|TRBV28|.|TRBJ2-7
CASSLLTGTWEQYF
TGTGCCAGCAGTTTATTAACAGGGACGTGGGAGCAGTACTTC
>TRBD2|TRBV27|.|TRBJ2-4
CASSGGYGGVAKNIQYF
TGTGCCAGCAGTGGGGGCTACGGGGGGGTTGCCAAAAACATTCAGTACTTC
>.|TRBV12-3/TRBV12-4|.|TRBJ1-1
CASSLYLEPEAFF
TGTGCCAGCAGTTTATATCTTGAGCCTGAAGCTTTCTTT
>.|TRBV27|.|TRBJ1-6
CASSLDFIGGQSPSSPLHF
TGTGCCAGCAGTTTAGATTTTATAGGCGGACAATCGCCCAGTTCACCCCTCCACTTT
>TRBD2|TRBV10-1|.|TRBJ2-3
CASSDPGLASDTQYF
TGCGCCAGCAGTGACCCGGGACTAGCTTCAGATACGCAGTATTTT
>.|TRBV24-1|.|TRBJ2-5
CATSDYRRDGSQETQYF
TGTGCCACCAGTGATTATAGGCGGGACGGGTCCCAAGAGACCCAGTACTTC
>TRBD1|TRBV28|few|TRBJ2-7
CASSSTGQSYEQYF
TGTGCCAGCAGTTCAACGGGACAGAGCTACGAGCAGTACTTC
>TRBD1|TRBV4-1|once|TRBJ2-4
CASSQLGTGGNIQYF
TGCGCCAGCAGCCAGCTCGGGACAGGGGGAAACATTCAGTACTTC
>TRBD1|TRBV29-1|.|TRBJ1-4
CSARGQINEKLFF
TGCAGCGCCAGGGGACAGATTAATGAAAAACTGTTTTTT
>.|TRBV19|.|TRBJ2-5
CASRNTGGGETQYF
TGTGCCAGTAGAAATACAGGGGGGGGAGAGACCCAGTACTTC
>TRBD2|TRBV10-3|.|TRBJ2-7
CAISERTSGSSYEQYF
TGTGCCATCAGTGAAAGAACCAGCGGGAGCTCCTACGAGCAGTACTTC
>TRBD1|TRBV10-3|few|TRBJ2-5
CAISEFGQGQETQYF
TGTGCCATCAGTGAGTTCGGACAGGGCCAAGAGACCCAGTACTTC
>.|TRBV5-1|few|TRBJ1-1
CASSPDTGPLEAFF
TGCGCCAGCAGCCCAGATACAGGGCCACTTGAAGCTTTCTTT
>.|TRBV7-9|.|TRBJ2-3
CASSPRVTDTQYF
TGTGCCAGCAGCCCCAGGGTCACAGATACGCAGTATTTT